A selection of T cell receptor beta chains follows, all from one sample in a study of blood T cells in healthy people across ages. TCRdb itself ran the 5' RACE reads through MiXCR, one entry per CDR3 protein. This sample has approximately 1.5 million distinct CDR3 sequences, with roughly 32% found just once. The sequenced material came from blood. All receptors come from a woman between 25 and 40 years old in good health. Each CDR3 is given with its conserved first and last residue. D genes are given only for firm matches. Some rows mark clone size as missing; the rest say once, few, many or name a class of expanded clone.

>TRBJ1-2|.|TRBD1|TRBV6-6
TGTGCCAGCAGTTTCTCCGGGACAGGGGGTGATTATGGCTACACCTTC
CASSFSGTGGDYGYTF
>TRBJ2-5|.|.|TRBV24-1
TGTGCCACCAGTGATTTACGACAGACCGAAGAGACCCAGTACTTC
CATSDLRQTEETQYF
>TRBJ2-1|few|TRBD2|TRBV27
TGTGCCAGCACGGTGACGGGAGGGTACAATGAGCAGTTCTTC
CASTVTGGYNEQFF
>TRBJ2-7|.|.|TRBV5-4
TGTGCCAGCAGCGTGCGGGGAACAAGATACGAGCAGTACTTC
CASSVRGTRYEQYF
>TRBJ2-3|few|.|TRBV7-9
TGTGCCAGCCTTGTAGGGGTAGATACGCAGTATTTT
CASLVGVDTQYF
>TRBJ2-1|.|TRBD1|TRBV4-1
TGCGCCAGCAGCCAACCCACGAGGGGGCTCTCCTACAATGAGCAGTTCTTC
CASSQPTRGLSYNEQFF
>TRBJ2-5|few|TRBD2|TRBV6-5
TGTGCCAGCAGCTCCGGGACTAACCTAGAGACCCAGTACTTC
CASSSGTNLETQYF
>TRBJ1-4|.|.|TRBV7-9
TGTGCCAGCCGGACTATAGGCGATGAAAAACTGTTTTTT
CASRTIGDEKLFF
>TRBJ2-3|.|.|TRBV6-1
TGTGCCAGCTCAATGAGGGGGTGGGCAGATACGCAGTATTTT
CASSMRGWADTQYF
>TRBJ2-1|few|.|TRBV5-1
TGCGCCAGCTCCCCAACTACAGGTTCGGGATACAATGAGCAGTTCTTC
CASSPTTGSGYNEQFF
>TRBJ2-3|.|.|TRBV3-1
TGTGCCAGCAGCCCGGGTAAGCTAGCGATCACAGATACGCAGTATTTT
CASSPGKLAITDTQYF
>TRBJ2-3|many|.|TRBV13
TGTGCCAGCAGCTTAGACGAGGATACGCAGTATTTT
CASSLDEDTQYF
>TRBJ2-3|once|.|TRBV12-3/TRBV12-4
TGTGCCAGCAGTCCGGGACCCAGAGCAGATATGCAGTATTTT
CASSPGPRADMQYF
>TRBJ2-7|.|.|TRBV7-3
TGTGCCAGCAGCCCTCCCCTCCGATTTAGCACCTACGAGCAGTACTTC
CASSPPLRFSTYEQYF
>TRBJ1-2|few|TRBD1|TRBV12-3/TRBV12-4
TGTGCCAGCAGCCGGGACAGGTTTAACTATGGCTACACCTTC
CASSRDRFNYGYTF
>TRBJ1-6|.|TRBD1|TRBV4-1
TGCGCCAGCAGCCAAGCCGGGACAGGGATAGGCAATTCACCCCTCCACTTT
CASSQAGTGIGNSPLHF
>TRBJ2-7|.|.|TRBV28
TGTGCCAGCAGCCCCATGCCGGTACTAGAGCAGTACTTC
CASSPMPVLEQYF
>TRBJ1-1|few|.|TRBV5-1
TGCGCCAGCACAGACCTCTCCGCGATGAACACTGAAGCTTTCTTT
CASTDLSAMNTEAFF
>TRBJ2-1|few|.|TRBV4-1
TGCGCCAGCAGCCAAGATTCGGGGGCCCGCAGCTCCTACAATGAGCAGTTCTTC
CASSQDSGARSSYNEQFF
>TRBJ2-3|.|.|TRBV6-2/TRBV6-3
TGTGCCAGCAGTTACCTGAGGAGGCAGAGGGGCCCTGCGGATACGCAGTATTTT
CASSYLRRQRGPADTQYF
>TRBJ2-5|few|.|TRBV5-1
TGCGCCAGCAGCTTGTTCCCTGCAGGGAAGGCCTACGAACAGTACTTC
CASSLFPAGKAYEQYF
>TRBJ2-6|.|.|TRBV5-1
TGCGCCAGCAGCTTGGCCGAGTCAGAGGCCAACGTCCTGACTTTC
CASSLAESEANVLTF
>TRBJ2-1|many|.|TRBV4-1
TGTGCCAGCAGCCAAGTGGAGAATGAGCAGTTCTTC
CASSQVENEQFF
>TRBJ1-2|few|TRBD1|TRBV6-1
TGTGCCAGCAGTGAAGCGCAGACAGGGGGATTCGTCTATGGCTACACCTTC
CASSEAQTGGFVYGYTF
>TRBJ2-7|many|TRBD2|TRBV29-1
TGCAGCGTTGAAAGATGGACTAGCGGGAGCTCGGACGAGCAGTACTTC
CSVERWTSGSSDEQYF
>TRBJ1-1|.|.|TRBV5-5
TGTGCCAGCAGCCGGCCCGGATCGAACACTGAAGCTTTCTTT
CASSRPGSNTEAFF
>TRBJ1-1|few|.|TRBV3-1
TGTGCCAGCAGCCGCGAGGTCTCAAGCTATGAAGCTTTCTTT
CASSREVSSYEAFF
>TRBJ2-7|.|.|TRBV10-3
TGTGCCATCAGAGATCGTGGTCCCGGGACCGAGCAGTACTTC
CAIRDRGPGTEQYF
>TRBJ2-4|.|.|TRBV27
TGTGCCAGCAGTCCTTCCGGGACAAACATTCAGTACTTC
CASSPSGTNIQYF
>TRBJ2-7|.|.|TRBV28
TGTGCCAGCAGTTTTTATTTAGGGGATAGTTACGAGCAGTACTTC
CASSFYLGDSYEQYF
>TRBJ2-3|few|TRBD2|TRBV12-3/TRBV12-4
TGTGCCAGCAGTCCGACGACTAGCGGAAGCACAGATACGCAGTATTTT
CASSPTTSGSTDTQYF
>TRBJ2-7|.|TRBD1|TRBV24-1
TGTGCCACCAGTGATCGACAGGGTTACGAGCAGTACTTC
CATSDRQGYEQYF
>TRBJ2-1|few|TRBD2|TRBV14
TGTGCCAGCAGGCTAGCGGGAGTATCGCTTGAGCAGTTCTTC
CASRLAGVSLEQFF
>TRBJ2-5|few|TRBD2|TRBV4-1
TGCGCCAGCAGCCAACCCGGACTAGCGCGGCAAGAGACCCAGTACTTC
CASSQPGLARQETQYF
>TRBJ1-2|few|.|TRBV20-1
TGCAGTGCTGGCAGGGGCTACACCTTC
CSAGRGYTF
>TRBJ2-5|many|TRBD2|TRBV6-6
TGTGCCAGCAACTGGAGCGGGGGCCAAGAGACCCAGTACTTC
CASNWSGGQETQYF
>TRBJ2-5|few|TRBD1|TRBV6-2/TRBV6-3
TGTGCCAGCAGTTACGGGGGACAGGGCCAAGAGACCCAGTACTTC
CASSYGGQGQETQYF
>TRBJ2-3|many|TRBD2|TRBV12-3/TRBV12-4
TGTGCCAGCAGTTCGACTAGCGCGAGCACAGATACGCAGTATTTT
CASSSTSASTDTQYF
>TRBJ2-2|.|.|TRBV4-1
TGCGCCAGCAGCCAACCCTTGGGGGAGAACACCGGGGAGCTGTTTTTT
CASSQPLGENTGELFF
>TRBJ1-5|.|TRBD1|TRBV7-2
TGTGCCAGCAGCTTAGCCAGGGGGCCAAATCAGCCCCAGCATTTT
CASSLARGPNQPQHF
>TRBJ1-2|few|.|TRBV20-1
TGCAGCGCTAGAGATGTAGGGGACTATGGCTACACCTTC
CSARDVGDYGYTF
>TRBJ2-7|.|.|TRBV20-1
TGCAGTGCTATTATTACCGGGACGGAGCCCTACGAGCAGTACTTC
CSAIITGTEPYEQYF
>TRBJ2-6|few|.|TRBV15
TGTGCCACCAGCGCACAGACCAGCTCTGGGGCCAACGTCCTGACTTTC
CATSAQTSSGANVLTF
>TRBJ2-5|.|TRBD2|TRBV9
TGTGCCAGCAGCGTAGTAGGACTAGCGGGGGATGAGACCCAGTACTTC
CASSVVGLAGDETQYF
>TRBJ2-3|few|TRBD2|TRBV20-1
TGCAGTGCCCTGCCAACTAGCGGGAGAGGGGATACGCAGTATTTT
CSALPTSGRGDTQYF
>TRBJ1-5|.|.|TRBV27
TGCGCCAGCAGGGCAGGTGGTCAGCCCCAGCATTTT
CASRAGGQPQHF
>TRBJ2-6|.|TRBD2|TRBV4-2
TGTGCCAGCAGCCCAGAACAGGGACTAGCGGTTCTCTCTGGGGCCAACGTCCTGACTTTC
CASSPEQGLAVLSGANVLTF
>TRBJ2-4|.|.|TRBV7-8
TGTGCCAGCAGCTTAAATAGGTGGGGTCCAACCGGGCCGCTCGAGTACAAGCAGTACTTC
CASSLNRWGPTGPLEYKQYF
>TRBJ2-7|.|.|TRBV20-1
TGCAGTGCCCTGGCGGGGGCCCTCTACGAGCAGTACTTC
CSALAGALYEQYF
>TRBJ1-4|.|TRBD1|TRBV20-1
TGCAGTGCTCCCCAAACAGGGGGCAATGAAAAACGGTTTTTT
CSAPQTGGNEKRFF
>TRBJ2-3|.|.|TRBV6-6
TGTGCCAGCACACCCGGCGGGGTCACAGATACGCAGTATTTT
CASTPGGVTDTQYF
>TRBJ2-1|.|TRBD2|TRBV7-3
TGTGCCAGCAGCTTAACCCGTTCCGCGGGAGGGTCCAATGAGCAGTTCTTC
CASSLTRSAGGSNEQFF
>TRBJ2-7|.|.|TRBV9
TGTGCCAGCAGCCCTACCGGGGTCTTTGACGAGCAGTACTTC
CASSPTGVFDEQYF
>TRBJ2-7|.|TRBD2|TRBV7-8
TGTGCCAGCAGCTTAGCAGCTAGCGGGGGGACCTACTCCTACGAGCAGTACTTC
CASSLAASGGTYSYEQYF
>TRBJ2-1|.|TRBD2|TRBV11-2
TGTGCCAGCAGCCCCCTGACTAGCGGGGGGAGGCGGGAGCAGTTCTTC
CASSPLTSGGRREQFF